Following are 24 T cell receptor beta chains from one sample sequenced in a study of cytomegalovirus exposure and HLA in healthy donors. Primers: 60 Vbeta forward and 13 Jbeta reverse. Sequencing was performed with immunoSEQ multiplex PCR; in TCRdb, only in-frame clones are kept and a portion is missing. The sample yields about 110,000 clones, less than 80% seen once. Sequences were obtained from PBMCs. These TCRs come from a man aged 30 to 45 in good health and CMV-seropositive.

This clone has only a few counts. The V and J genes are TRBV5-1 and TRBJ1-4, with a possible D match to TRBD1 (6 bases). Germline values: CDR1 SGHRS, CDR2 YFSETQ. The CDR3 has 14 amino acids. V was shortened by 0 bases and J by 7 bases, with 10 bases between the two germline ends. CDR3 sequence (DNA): TGCGCCAGCAGCTTGGGTTCAGGGGCTGAAAAACTGTTTTTT. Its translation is CASSLGSGAEKLFF.

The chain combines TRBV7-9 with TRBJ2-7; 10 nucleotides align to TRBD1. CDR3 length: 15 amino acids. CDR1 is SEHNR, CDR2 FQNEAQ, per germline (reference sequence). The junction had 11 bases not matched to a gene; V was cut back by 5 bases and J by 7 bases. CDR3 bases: TGTGCCAGCAGCCCGAGGGACAGGGGTTTTAGGGAGCAGTACTTC. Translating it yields CASSPRDRGFREQYF.

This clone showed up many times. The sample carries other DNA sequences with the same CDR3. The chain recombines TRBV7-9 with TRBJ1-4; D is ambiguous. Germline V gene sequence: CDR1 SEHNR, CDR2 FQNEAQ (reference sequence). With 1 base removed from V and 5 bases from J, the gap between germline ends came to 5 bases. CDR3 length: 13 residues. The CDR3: CASSLDLNEKLFF. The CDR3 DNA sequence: TGTGCCAGCAGCTTAGACCTAAATGAAAAACTGTTTTTT.

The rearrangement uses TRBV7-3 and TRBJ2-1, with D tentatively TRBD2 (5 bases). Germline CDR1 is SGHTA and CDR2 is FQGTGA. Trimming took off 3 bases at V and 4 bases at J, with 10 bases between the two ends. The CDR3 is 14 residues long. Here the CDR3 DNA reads TGTGCCAGCAGCTTGGTTTCGGGATACAATGAGCAGTTCTTC. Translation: CASSLVSGYNEQFF.

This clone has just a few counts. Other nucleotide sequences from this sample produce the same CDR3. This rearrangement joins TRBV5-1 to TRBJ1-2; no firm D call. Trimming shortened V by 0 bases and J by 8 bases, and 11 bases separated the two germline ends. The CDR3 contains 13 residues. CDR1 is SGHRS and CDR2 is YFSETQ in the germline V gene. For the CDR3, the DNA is TGCGCCAGCAGCTTGGGTCCGGCTAGCGGCTACACCTTC. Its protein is CASSLGPASGYTF.

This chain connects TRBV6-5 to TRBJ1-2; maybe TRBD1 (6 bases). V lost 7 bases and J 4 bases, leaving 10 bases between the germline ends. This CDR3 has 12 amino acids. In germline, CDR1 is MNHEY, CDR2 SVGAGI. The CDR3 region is CASTGGLYGYTF. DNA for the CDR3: TGTGCCAGCACGGGGGGCCTCTATGGCTACACCTTC.

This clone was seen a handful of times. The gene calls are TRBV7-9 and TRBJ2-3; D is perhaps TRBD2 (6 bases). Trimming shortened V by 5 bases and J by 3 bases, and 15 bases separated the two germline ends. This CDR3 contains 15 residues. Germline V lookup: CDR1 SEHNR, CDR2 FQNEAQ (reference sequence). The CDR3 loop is CASSPGAGGTDTQYF. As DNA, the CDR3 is TGTGCCAGCAGCCCCGGGGCCGGGGGTACAGATACGCAGTATTTT. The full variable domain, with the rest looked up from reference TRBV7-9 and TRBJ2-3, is DTGVSQNPRHKITKRGQNVTFRCDPISEHNRLYWYRQTLGQGPEFLTYFQNEAQLEKSRLLSDRFSAERPKGSFSTLEIQRTEQGDSAMYLCASSPGAGGTDTQYFGPGTRLTVL.

The CDR3 DNA sequence: TGTGCCAGCGGGCAGCGGGGGGGTTACAATGAGCAGTTCTTC. Translation gives CASGQRGGYNEQFF. The rearrangement links TRBV6-1 to TRBJ2-1, with 10 bases lining up with TRBD2. The CDR3 has 14 residues. The germline gives CDR1 MNHNS, CDR2 SASEGT. With V trimmed by 8 bases and J by 4 bases, 5 bases remained unmatched.

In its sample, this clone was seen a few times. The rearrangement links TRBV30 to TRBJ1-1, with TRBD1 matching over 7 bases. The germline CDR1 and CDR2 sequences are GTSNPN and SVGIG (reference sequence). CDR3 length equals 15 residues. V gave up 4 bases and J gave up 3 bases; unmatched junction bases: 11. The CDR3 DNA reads TGTGCCTGGAACCGATTCCCTACAGGGGACACTGAAGCTTTCTTT. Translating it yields CAWNRFPTGDTEAFF.

The CDR3 bases are TGTGCCAGTAGTATAGCTCTTTATGGCTACACCTTC. This encodes CASSIALYGYTF. The chain carries TRBV19 and TRBJ1-2; D is unresolved. The CDR3 extends over 12 amino acids. V was pared by 1 base and J by 5 bases, with 5 bases between. The germline V gene encodes CDR1 LNHDA and CDR2 SQIVND (reference sequence).

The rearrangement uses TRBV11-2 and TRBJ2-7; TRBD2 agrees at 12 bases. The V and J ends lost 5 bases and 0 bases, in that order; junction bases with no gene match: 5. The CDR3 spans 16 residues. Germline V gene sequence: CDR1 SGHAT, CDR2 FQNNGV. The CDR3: CASSPLAGGSSYEQYF. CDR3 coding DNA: TGTGCCAGCAGCCCCCTAGCGGGGGGGAGCTCCTACGAGCAGTACTTC. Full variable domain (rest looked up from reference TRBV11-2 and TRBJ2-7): EAGVAQSPRYKIIEKRQSVAFWCNPISGHATLYWYQQILGQGPKLLIQFQNNGVVDDSQLPKDRFSAERLKGVDSTLKIQPAKLEDSAVYLCASSPLAGGSSYEQYFGPGTRLTVT.

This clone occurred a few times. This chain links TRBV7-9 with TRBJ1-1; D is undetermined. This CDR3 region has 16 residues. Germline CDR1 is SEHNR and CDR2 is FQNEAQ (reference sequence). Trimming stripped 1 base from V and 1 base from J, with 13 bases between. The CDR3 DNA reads TGTGCCAGCAGCTTAGGATTAGCTGGAGGGAACACTGAAGCTTTCTTT. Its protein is CASSLGLAGGNTEAFF.

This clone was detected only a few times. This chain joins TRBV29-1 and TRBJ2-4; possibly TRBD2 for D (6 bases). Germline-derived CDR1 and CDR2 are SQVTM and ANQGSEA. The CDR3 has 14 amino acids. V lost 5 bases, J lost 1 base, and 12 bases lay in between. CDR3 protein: CSVLGRQAKNIQYF. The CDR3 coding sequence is TGCAGCGTTTTGGGGAGGCAGGCCAAAAACATTCAGTACTTC.

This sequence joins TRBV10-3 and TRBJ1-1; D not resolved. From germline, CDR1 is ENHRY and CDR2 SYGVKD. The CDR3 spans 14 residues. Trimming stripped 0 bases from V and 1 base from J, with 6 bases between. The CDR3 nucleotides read TGTGCCATCAGTGAGTCGCGTTGGAACACTGAAGCTTTCTTT. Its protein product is CAISESRWNTEAFF.

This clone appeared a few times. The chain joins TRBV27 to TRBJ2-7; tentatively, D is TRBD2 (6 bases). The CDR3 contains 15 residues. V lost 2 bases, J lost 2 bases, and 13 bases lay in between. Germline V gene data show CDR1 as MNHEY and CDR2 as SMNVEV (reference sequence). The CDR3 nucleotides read TGTGCCAGCAGTTTAAGTGGGGGGAATGCCTACGAGCAGTACTTC. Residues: CASSLSGGNAYEQYF.

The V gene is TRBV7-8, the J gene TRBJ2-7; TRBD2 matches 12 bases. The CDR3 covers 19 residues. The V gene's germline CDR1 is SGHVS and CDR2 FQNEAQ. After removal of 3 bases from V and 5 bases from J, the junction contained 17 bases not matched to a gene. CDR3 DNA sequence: TGTGCCAGCAGCTTCAACAGGGCCTGGGCTAGCGGGGGGGCCCACGAGCAGTACTTC. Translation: CASSFNRAWASGGAHEQYF.

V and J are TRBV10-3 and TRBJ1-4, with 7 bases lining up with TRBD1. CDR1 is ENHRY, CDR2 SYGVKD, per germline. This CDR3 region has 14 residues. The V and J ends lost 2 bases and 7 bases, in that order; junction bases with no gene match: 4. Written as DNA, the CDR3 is TGTGCCATCAGTGAGCCAGGGGGTGGTGAAAAACTGTTTTTT. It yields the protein CAISEPGGGEKLFF.

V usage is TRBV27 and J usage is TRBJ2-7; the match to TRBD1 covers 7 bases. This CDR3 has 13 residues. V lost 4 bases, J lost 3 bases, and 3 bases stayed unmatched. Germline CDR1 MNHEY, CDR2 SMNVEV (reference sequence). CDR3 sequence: CASSSGQIYEQYF. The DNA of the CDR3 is TGTGCCAGCAGTTCGGGACAGATCTACGAGCAGTACTTC.

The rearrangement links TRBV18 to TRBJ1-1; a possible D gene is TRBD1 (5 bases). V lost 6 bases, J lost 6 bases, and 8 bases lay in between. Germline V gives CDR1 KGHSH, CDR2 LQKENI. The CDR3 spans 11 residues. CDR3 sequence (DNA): TGTGCCAGCTCGCAGGGCCCTGAAGCTTTCTTT. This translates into CASSQGPEAFF.

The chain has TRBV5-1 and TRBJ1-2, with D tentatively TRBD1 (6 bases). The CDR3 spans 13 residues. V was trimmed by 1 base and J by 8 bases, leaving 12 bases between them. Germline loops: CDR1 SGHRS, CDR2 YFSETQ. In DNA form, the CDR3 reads TGCGCCAGCAGCTTGAGTCAGGGGTGGGGCTACACCTTC. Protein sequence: CASSLSQGWGYTF.

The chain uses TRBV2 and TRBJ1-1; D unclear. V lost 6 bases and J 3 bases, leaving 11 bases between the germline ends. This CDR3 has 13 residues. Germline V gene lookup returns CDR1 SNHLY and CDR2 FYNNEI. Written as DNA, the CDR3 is TGTGCCAGCAGGAGCGAACCCCACACTGAAGCTTTCTTT. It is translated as CASRSEPHTEAFF.

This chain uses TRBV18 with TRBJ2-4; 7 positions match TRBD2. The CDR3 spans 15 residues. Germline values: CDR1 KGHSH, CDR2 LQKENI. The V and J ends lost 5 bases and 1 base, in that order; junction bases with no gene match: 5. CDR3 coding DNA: TGTGCCAGCTCAAACGTGGGAGGGGCCAAAAACATTCAGTACTTC. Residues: CASSNVGGAKNIQYF.

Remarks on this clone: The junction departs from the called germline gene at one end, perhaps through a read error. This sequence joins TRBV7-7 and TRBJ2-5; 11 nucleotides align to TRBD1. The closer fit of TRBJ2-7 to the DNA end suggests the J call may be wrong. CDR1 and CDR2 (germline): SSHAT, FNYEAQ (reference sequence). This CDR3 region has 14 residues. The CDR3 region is CASSPGTGGYEQYF. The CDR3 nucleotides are TGTGCTAGCAGCCCCGGGACAGGGGGTTACGAGCAGTACTTC.

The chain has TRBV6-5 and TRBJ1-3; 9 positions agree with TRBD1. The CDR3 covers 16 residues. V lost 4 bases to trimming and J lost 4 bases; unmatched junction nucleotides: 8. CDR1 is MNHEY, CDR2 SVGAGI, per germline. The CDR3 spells CASSSTGGISGNTIYF. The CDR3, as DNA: TGTGCCAGCAGTTCGACAGGGGGAATATCCGGAAACACCATATATTTT.